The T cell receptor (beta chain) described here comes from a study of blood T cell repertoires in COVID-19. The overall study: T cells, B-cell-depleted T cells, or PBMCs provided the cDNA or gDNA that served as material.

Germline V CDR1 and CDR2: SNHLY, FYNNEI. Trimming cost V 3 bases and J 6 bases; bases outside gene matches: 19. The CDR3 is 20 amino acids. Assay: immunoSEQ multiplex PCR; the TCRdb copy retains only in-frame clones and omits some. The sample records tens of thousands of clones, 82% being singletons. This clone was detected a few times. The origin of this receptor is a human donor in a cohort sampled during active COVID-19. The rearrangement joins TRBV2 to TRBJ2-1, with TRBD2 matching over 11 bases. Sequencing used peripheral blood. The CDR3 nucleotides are TGTGCCAGCAGTGATCCACGCAAGCCCTCGACTAGCGGGGCTGCCAATGAGCAGTTCTTC. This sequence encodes CASSDPRKPSTSGAANEQFF.